These T cell receptor beta chains were read from a single sample in a study of blood T cell repertoires in COVID-19. Profiled with immunoSEQ multiplex PCR; TCRdb holds only in-frame clones, not every one. This sample carries about 14,000 clones, 90% of them seen once, and the ten largest clones take over 8%. The sequenced sample was peripheral blood. The receptor set was obtained from a human donor in a cohort sampled during active COVID-19. Both conserved end residues are part of each CDR3. Each record gives: CDR3 length, J gene, clone size, D gene, V gene, CDR3 DNA, CDR3 protein. The D gene is left open where the match is weak. Some rows have no size entry. The others give once, few or many, or a class for an expanded clone.

cdr3_length: 14
j_call: TRBJ2-5
clone_size: .
d_call: TRBD1
v_call: TRBV7-2
cdr3_nt: TGTGCCAGCAGCTTAGTGACAGGGTCTGAGACCCAGTACTTC
cdr3_aa: CASSLVTGSETQYF

cdr3_length: 15
j_call: TRBJ2-2
clone_size: .
d_call: TRBD2
v_call: TRBV5-1
cdr3_nt: TGCGCCAGTACTAGGGAGGGGCTGAGCACCGGGGAGCTGTTTTTT
cdr3_aa: CASTREGLSTGELFF

cdr3_length: 14
j_call: TRBJ2-7
clone_size: .
d_call: TRBD2
v_call: TRBV5-1
cdr3_nt: TGCGCCAGCAGTTATAGCGGGAATTCCTACGAGCAGTACTTC
cdr3_aa: CASSYSGNSYEQYF

cdr3_length: 14
j_call: TRBJ1-2
clone_size: .
d_call: .
v_call: TRBV10-2
cdr3_nt: TGCGCCAGCAGTGAGTCGAGGGCTAACTATGGCTACACCTTC
cdr3_aa: CASSESRANYGYTF

cdr3_length: 15
j_call: TRBJ2-3
clone_size: .
d_call: .
v_call: TRBV27
cdr3_nt: TGTGCCAGCAGTTTATCGAGGTCGGGCACAGATACGCAGTATTTT
cdr3_aa: CASSLSRSGTDTQYF

cdr3_length: 16
j_call: TRBJ2-5
clone_size: .
d_call: .
v_call: TRBV6-1
cdr3_nt: TGTGCCAGCAGTGAAGCGCCCCGCTCGGGAGTGGAGACCCAGTACTTC
cdr3_aa: CASSEAPRSGVETQYF

cdr3_length: 14
j_call: TRBJ2-3
clone_size: once
d_call: .
v_call: TRBV3-1/TRBV3-2
cdr3_nt: TGTGCCAGCAGCCTTAGCGGAGACACAGATACGCAGTATTTT
cdr3_aa: CASSLSGDTDTQYF

cdr3_length: 16
j_call: TRBJ2-7
clone_size: .
d_call: TRBD2
v_call: TRBV28
cdr3_nt: TGTGCCAGCAGTTCGACTAGCGAAGAGACCTCCTACGAGCAGTACTTC
cdr3_aa: CASSSTSEETSYEQYF

cdr3_length: 16
j_call: TRBJ2-3
clone_size: .
d_call: .
v_call: TRBV19
cdr3_nt: TGTGCCAGTAGTATCGTAAGGGGACTCAGCACAGATACGCAGTATTTT
cdr3_aa: CASSIVRGLSTDTQYF

cdr3_length: 14
j_call: TRBJ2-5
clone_size: .
d_call: .
v_call: TRBV15
cdr3_nt: TGTGCCACCAGCAGAGGATCGGGGTCGGAGACCCAGTACTTC
cdr3_aa: CATSRGSGSETQYF

cdr3_length: 17
j_call: TRBJ2-5
clone_size: few
d_call: TRBD2
v_call: TRBV24-1
cdr3_nt: TGTGCCACCAGTGAGGGGACTAGCGGGAGGGCCGGGGAGACCCAGTACTTC
cdr3_aa: CATSEGTSGRAGETQYF

cdr3_length: 15
j_call: TRBJ1-1
clone_size: .
d_call: .
v_call: TRBV19
cdr3_nt: TGTGCCAGTAGTACCCGACGGGAACAGAACACTGAAGCTTTCTTT
cdr3_aa: CASSTRREQNTEAFF

cdr3_length: 13
j_call: TRBJ2-1
clone_size: .
d_call: .
v_call: TRBV19
cdr3_nt: TGTGCCAGTAGTCCCCCAGGCCTCAATGAGCAGTTCTTC
cdr3_aa: CASSPPGLNEQFF

cdr3_length: 17
j_call: TRBJ2-2
clone_size: .
d_call: TRBD2
v_call: TRBV28
cdr3_nt: TGTGCCAGCAGAGGGGCCGGGACTAGCGGGAACACCGGGGAGCTGTTTTTT
cdr3_aa: CASRGAGTSGNTGELFF

cdr3_length: 17
j_call: TRBJ2-4
clone_size: .
d_call: TRBD2
v_call: TRBV19
cdr3_nt: TGTGCCAGTAGTATAGACCCCGGGACTAGCGGGGGGGGCATTCAGTACTTC
cdr3_aa: CASSIDPGTSGGGIQYF

cdr3_length: 17
j_call: TRBJ2-5
clone_size: .
d_call: TRBD2
v_call: TRBV3-1/TRBV3-2
cdr3_nt: TGTGCCAGCAGCCCAGGGTCTAGCGGGGGGCCTCCGTTGGCCCAGTACTTC
cdr3_aa: CASSPGSSGGPPLAQYF

cdr3_length: 16
j_call: TRBJ2-7
clone_size: .
d_call: .
v_call: TRBV7-2
cdr3_nt: TGTGCCAGCAGCTTACCCAGGGCCAACCTTCCGAACGAGCAGTACTTC
cdr3_aa: CASSLPRANLPNEQYF

cdr3_length: 16
j_call: TRBJ1-5
clone_size: .
d_call: TRBD1
v_call: TRBV4-1
cdr3_nt: TGCGCCAGCAGATCCGACAGGGGGGGAGGCAATCAGCCCCAGCATTTT
cdr3_aa: CASRSDRGGGNQPQHF

cdr3_length: 13
j_call: TRBJ2-3
clone_size: few
d_call: TRBD1
v_call: TRBV3-1/TRBV3-2
cdr3_nt: TGTGCCAGCCAGGGGGCGGCGACAGATACGCAGTATTTT
cdr3_aa: CASQGAATDTQYF

cdr3_length: 19
j_call: TRBJ2-6
clone_size: few
d_call: TRBD2
v_call: TRBV4-1
cdr3_nt: TGCGCCAGCAGCCAAGATTGGCGAGCGGGAGGGCTCGGGGCCAACGTCCTGACTTTC
cdr3_aa: CASSQDWRAGGLGANVLTF

cdr3_length: 15
j_call: TRBJ2-1
clone_size: .
d_call: .
v_call: TRBV13
cdr3_nt: TGTGCCAGCAGCTCGTCGGGAAGCTCCTACAATGAGCAGTTCTTC
cdr3_aa: CASSSSGSSYNEQFF

cdr3_length: 16
j_call: TRBJ2-3
clone_size: .
d_call: TRBD2
v_call: TRBV29-1
cdr3_nt: TGCAGCGTTGAAGGCAAGACTAGCGGTAGCACAGATACGCAGTATTTT
cdr3_aa: CSVEGKTSGSTDTQYF

cdr3_length: 13
j_call: TRBJ2-7
clone_size: .
d_call: .
v_call: TRBV7-2
cdr3_nt: TGTGCCAGCAGCTTAGCACTGTCCTACGAGCAGTACTTC
cdr3_aa: CASSLALSYEQYF

cdr3_length: 15
j_call: TRBJ2-7
clone_size: once
d_call: TRBD1
v_call: TRBV27
cdr3_nt: TGTGCCAGCAGTTCCTCGACAGGGCGAACCTACGAGCAGTACTTC
cdr3_aa: CASSSSTGRTYEQYF

cdr3_length: 19
j_call: TRBJ2-5
clone_size: .
d_call: .
v_call: TRBV7-8
cdr3_nt: TGTGCCAGCAGCCCCCAGGAGCTCCTAGCCAAACCCCTCCCGGGGACCCAGTACTTC
cdr3_aa: CASSPQELLAKPLPGTQYF

cdr3_length: 16
j_call: TRBJ2-3
clone_size: .
d_call: .
v_call: TRBV4-3
cdr3_nt: TGCGCCAGCAGCCAAGTGTGGGACATTGGGGGAGATACGCAGTATTTT
cdr3_aa: CASSQVWDIGGDTQYF

cdr3_length: 14
j_call: TRBJ2-7
clone_size: once
d_call: .
v_call: TRBV13
cdr3_nt: TGTGCCAGCAGCTCGCAGGACACAGCCTACGAGCAGTACTTC
cdr3_aa: CASSSQDTAYEQYF

cdr3_length: 15
j_call: TRBJ2-3
clone_size: .
d_call: .
v_call: TRBV11-3
cdr3_nt: TGTGCCAGCAGCTCCTCCGTTGGCGGTAGAGATACGCAGTATTTT
cdr3_aa: CASSSSVGGRDTQYF

cdr3_length: 14
j_call: TRBJ2-1
clone_size: .
d_call: TRBD2
v_call: TRBV7-2
cdr3_nt: TGTGCCAGCGGGCTCCGGGGGGGCATCAATGAGCAGTTCTTC
cdr3_aa: CASGLRGGINEQFF

cdr3_length: 14
j_call: TRBJ2-5
clone_size: .
d_call: TRBD2
v_call: TRBV13
cdr3_nt: TGTGCCAGCAGCTTAGCGGGGGGGCCGAAGACCCAGTACTTC
cdr3_aa: CASSLAGGPKTQYF

cdr3_length: 16
j_call: TRBJ1-1
clone_size: .
d_call: TRBD1
v_call: TRBV4-1
cdr3_nt: TGCGCCAGCAGCCACCGGGACAGGGGAATGAACACTGAAGCTTTCTTT
cdr3_aa: CASSHRDRGMNTEAFF

cdr3_length: 14
j_call: TRBJ2-7
clone_size: .
d_call: .
v_call: TRBV5-1
cdr3_nt: TGCGCCAGCAGCTTATGGGGCAGTAACTACGAGCAGTACTTC
cdr3_aa: CASSLWGSNYEQYF

cdr3_length: 14
j_call: TRBJ2-1
clone_size: .
d_call: .
v_call: TRBV5-4
cdr3_nt: TGTGCCAGCAGCGGTAGGGAGTGGGACAATGAGCAGTTCTTC
cdr3_aa: CASSGREWDNEQFF